This T cell receptor (beta chain) comes out of a study of memory CD4+ T cells and cytomegalovirus serostatus. The sort gate was single viable CD3+CD4+CD8-CD45RO+ cells for memory CD4+ T cells. Some clones are missing from TCRdb's copy, which holds only in-frame ones; the method was immunoSEQ multiplex PCR. The sample includes 45,000 to 65,000 clones, around 78% of them seen just once. This TCR derives from an adult in good health and CMV-seronegative. Source material: memory CD4+ T cells from blood.

This chain's CDR3 is CASSGDMGSYGYTF. CDR3 sequence (DNA): TGTGCCAGCAGTGGGGACATGGGATCCTATGGCTACACCTTC. The V call is TRBV6-6, the J call TRBJ1-2; a possible D gene is TRBD1 (6 bases). This CDR3 has 14 amino acids. Trimming removed 5 bases at V and 4 bases at J, with 14 bases between. From germline, CDR1 is MNHNY and CDR2 SVGAGI (reference sequence).